This T cell receptor beta chain was observed in a study of CD8+CD57+ T cells in acquired aplastic anemia (dated by TCRdb to between 2017 and 2018). About the investigation overall: On average, sorted CD4+ and CD8+ cells yielded roughly 3.4 ug of extracted DNA, with a range of roughly 0.17 to 27.4 ug. Mean read counts for healthy donor samples were roughly 10 million for CD4+ cells and some 11 million for CD8+ cells.

Profiling of TCR beta VDJ combinations and CDR3 sequences used genomic DNA as the template. An Illumina HiSeq 2000 was the platform used for TCR repertoire sequencing. In the source study's methods: Repertoire assessment relied on Simpson's diversity index, CDR3 size and DJ length profiles, and TRBV/TRBJ rearrangement plots. The immunodominant clone was defined as the most abundant DNA sequence in deep sequencing data. CDR3 amino acid sequences were screened for sharing across subjects and were compared with published repertoires and the VDJdb database. The public reads were quality trimmed at Q25 with fastp and then assembled into clones with MiXCR by TCRdb, keeping productive beta chains. Rows matching on CDR3 protein sequence are summarized as one entry with the most common DNA and genes. TCRdb, rather than the study authors, made the V and J calls. The sample includes approximately 170,000 distinct CDR3 sequences, with 55% to 80% observed a single time. The top ten clonotypes cover less than 55% of the sample.

Results and caveats for the whole study, not just this receptor: Patients and healthy controls showed no significant difference in CD8+ Simpson's diversity (P=0.060). Roughly 30 CD8+ CDR3 sequences were shared between patients and controls but appeared highly expressed in patients and within their immunodominant clones.

TCR repertoires of sorted CD4+ and CD8+ blood T cells from severe aplastic anemia patients and healthy subjects were deep-sequenced in the study. Ficoll-Paque density gradient centrifugation was used to isolate peripheral blood mononuclear cells. Before DNA extraction, CD4+ and CD8+ T cells were sorted by FACS or by magnetic beads. CDR1 is given as SGHNT and CDR2 as YYREEE, both from the germline V gene (reference sequence). CDR3 length: 12 amino acids, cysteine to phenylalanine. Only CDR3 DNA remains: 36 bases, in frame from the first base. Deletion took 1 base off V and 6 bases off J, with a span of 8 bases between the germline ends. On this clonotype itself: The clone's antigen remains unknown. Base qualities are not at hand, and no much larger clone is one base apart.

Sample: sorted CD4+, CD8+, or CD8+CD57+ T cells (not recorded which) from PBMCs. The sequence was collected from a human donor in good health. Recombination linked TRBV5-4 to TRBJ2-7, and possibly TRBD2, on 6 matching bases. CDR3 protein: CASSLRGGEQYF. Here is the DNA: TGTGCCAGCAGCTTGAGGGGAGGCGAGCAGTACTTC. The full variable domain, with segments outside the CDR3 supplied by the reference TRBV5-4 and TRBJ2-7 proteins, appears as ETGVTQSPTHLIKTRGQQVTLRCSSQSGHNTVSWYQQALGQGPQFIFQYYREEENGRGNFPPRFSGLQFPNYSSELNVNALELDDSALYLCASSLRGGEQYFGPGTRLTVT.